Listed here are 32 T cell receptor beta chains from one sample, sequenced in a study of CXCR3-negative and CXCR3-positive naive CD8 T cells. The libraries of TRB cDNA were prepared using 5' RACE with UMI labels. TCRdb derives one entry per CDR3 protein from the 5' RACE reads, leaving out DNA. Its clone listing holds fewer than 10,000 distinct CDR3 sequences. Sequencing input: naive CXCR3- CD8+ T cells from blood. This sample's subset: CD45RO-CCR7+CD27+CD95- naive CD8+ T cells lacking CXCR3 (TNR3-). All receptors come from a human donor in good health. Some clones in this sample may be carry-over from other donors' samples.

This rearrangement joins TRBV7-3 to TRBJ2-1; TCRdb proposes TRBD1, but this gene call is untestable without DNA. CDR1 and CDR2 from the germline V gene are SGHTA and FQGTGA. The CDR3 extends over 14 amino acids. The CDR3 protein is CASSLAGPPNEQFF.

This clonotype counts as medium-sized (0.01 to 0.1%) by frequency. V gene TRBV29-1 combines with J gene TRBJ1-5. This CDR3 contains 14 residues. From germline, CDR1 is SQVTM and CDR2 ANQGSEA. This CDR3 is CSVETPDSNQPQHF.

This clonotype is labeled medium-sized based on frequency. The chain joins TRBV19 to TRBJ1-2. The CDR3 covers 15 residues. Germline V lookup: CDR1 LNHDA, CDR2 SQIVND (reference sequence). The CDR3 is CASSIPAEDLYGYTF.

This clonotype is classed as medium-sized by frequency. This CDR3 is CASSLMAGGSQYF. This sequence joins TRBV27 and TRBJ2-4; TCRdb designates TRBD1, a call that cannot be tested without DNA. This CDR3 region has 13 residues. The V gene's germline CDR1 is MNHEY and CDR2 SMNVEV (reference sequence).

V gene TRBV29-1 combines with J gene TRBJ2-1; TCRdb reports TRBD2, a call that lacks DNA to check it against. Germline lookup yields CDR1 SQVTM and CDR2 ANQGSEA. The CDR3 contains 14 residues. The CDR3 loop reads CSVDGLAGVYEQFF.

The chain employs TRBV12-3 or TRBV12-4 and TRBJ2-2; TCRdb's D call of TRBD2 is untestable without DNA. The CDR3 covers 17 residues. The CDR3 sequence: CASSRLAGEFVAGELFF.

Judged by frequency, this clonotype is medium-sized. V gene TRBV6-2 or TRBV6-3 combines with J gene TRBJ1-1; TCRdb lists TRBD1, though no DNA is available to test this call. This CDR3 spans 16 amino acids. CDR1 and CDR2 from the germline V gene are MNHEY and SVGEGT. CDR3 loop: CASSYSGQGFVTEAFF.

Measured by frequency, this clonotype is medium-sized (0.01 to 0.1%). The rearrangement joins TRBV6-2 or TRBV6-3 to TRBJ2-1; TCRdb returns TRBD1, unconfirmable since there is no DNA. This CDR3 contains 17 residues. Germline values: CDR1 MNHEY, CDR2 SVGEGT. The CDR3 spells CASSYLAGRSSYNEQFF.

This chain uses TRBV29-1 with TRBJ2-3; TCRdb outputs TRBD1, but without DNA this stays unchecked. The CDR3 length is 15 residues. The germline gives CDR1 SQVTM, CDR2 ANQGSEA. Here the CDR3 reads CSVFRDRPPTDTQYF.

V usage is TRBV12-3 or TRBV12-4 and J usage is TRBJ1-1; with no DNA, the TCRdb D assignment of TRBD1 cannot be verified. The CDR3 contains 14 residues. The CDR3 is CASSLSSRETEAFF.

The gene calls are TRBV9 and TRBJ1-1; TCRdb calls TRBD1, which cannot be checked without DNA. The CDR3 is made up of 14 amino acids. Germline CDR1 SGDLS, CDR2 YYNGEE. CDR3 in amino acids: CASSVYQGGTEAFF.

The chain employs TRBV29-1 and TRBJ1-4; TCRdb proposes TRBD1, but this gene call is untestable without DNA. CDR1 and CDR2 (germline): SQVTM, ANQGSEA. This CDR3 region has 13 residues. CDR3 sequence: CSVWTGSDEKLFF.

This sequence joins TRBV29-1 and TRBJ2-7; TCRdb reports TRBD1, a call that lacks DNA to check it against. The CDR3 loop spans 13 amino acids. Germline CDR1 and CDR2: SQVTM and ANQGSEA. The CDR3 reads CSVVDRGMYEQYF.

The CDR3 protein is CASSQVRGFSEGQETQYF. This chain links TRBV3-1 with TRBJ2-5; TCRdb gives TRBD1 as the D gene, but with no DNA this cannot be confirmed. This CDR3 region has 18 residues. Looked up from germline, CDR1 is LGHDT and CDR2 is YNNKEL (reference sequence).

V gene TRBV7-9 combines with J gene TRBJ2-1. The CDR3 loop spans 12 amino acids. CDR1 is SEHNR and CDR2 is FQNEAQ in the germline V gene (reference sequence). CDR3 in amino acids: CASSLTSNEQFF.

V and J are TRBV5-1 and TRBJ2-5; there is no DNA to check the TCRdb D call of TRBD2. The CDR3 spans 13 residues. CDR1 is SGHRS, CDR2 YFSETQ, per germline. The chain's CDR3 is CAGSLAVQETQYF.

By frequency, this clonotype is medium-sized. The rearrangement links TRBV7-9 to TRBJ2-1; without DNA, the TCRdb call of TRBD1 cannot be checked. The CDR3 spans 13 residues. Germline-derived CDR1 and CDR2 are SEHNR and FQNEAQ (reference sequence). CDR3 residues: CASTPRVYNEQFF.

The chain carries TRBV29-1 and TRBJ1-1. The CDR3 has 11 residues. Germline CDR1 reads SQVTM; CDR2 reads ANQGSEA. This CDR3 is CSVPANTEAFF. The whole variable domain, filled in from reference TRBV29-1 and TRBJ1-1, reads SAVISQKPSRDICQRGTSLTIQCQVDSQVTMMFWYRQQPGQSLTLIATANQGSEATYESGFVIDKFPISRPNLTFSTLTVSNMSPEDSSIYLCSVPANTEAFFGQGTRLTVV.

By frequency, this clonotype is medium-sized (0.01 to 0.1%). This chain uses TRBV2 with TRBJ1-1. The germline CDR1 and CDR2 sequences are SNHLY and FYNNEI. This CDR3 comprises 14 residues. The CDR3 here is CASSEFGAREQAFF.

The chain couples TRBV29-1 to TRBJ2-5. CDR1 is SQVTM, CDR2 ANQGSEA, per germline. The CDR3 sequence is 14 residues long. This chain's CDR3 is CSVESYSLQETQYF.

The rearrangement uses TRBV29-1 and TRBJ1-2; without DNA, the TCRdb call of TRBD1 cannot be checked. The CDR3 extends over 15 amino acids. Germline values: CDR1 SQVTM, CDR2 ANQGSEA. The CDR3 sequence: CSVLNSIDSTKGYTF.

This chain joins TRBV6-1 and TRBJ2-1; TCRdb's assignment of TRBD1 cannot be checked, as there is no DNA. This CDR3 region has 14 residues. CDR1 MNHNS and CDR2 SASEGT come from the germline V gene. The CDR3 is CASSETGLGNEQFF.

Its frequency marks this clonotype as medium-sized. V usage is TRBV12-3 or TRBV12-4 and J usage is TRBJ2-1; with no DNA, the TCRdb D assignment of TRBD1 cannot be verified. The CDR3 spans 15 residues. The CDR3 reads CASSFLDNSYNEQFF.

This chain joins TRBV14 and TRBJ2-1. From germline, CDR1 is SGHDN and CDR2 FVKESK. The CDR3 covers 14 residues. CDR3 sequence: CASSQDRYWDEQFF.

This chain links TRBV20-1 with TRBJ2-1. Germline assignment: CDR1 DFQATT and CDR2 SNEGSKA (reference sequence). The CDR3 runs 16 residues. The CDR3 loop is CSARDQSGSRHNEQFF.

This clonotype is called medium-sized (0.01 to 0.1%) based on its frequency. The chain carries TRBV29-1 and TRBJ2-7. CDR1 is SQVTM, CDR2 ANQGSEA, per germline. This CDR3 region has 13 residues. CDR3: CSVEMPDSYEQYF.

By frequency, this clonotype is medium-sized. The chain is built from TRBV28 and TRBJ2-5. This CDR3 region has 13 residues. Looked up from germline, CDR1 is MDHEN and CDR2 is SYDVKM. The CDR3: CASSLHGRETQYF.

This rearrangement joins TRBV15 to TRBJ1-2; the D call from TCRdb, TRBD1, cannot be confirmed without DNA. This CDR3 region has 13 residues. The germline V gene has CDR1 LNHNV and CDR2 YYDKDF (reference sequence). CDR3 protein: CATSRTGYYGYTF.

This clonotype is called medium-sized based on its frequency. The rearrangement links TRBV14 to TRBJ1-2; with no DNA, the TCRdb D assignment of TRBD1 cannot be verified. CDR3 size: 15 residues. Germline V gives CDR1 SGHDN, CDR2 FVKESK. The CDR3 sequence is CASSTARGMYWSYTF.

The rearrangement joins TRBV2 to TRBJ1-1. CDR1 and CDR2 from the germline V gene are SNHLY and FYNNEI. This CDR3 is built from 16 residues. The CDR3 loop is CATRFALGSGWTEAFF.

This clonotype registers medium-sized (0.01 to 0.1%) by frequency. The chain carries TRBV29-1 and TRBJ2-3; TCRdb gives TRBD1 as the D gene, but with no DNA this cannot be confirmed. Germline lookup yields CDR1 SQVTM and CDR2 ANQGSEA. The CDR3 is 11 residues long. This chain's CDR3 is CSVDSQGTQYF.

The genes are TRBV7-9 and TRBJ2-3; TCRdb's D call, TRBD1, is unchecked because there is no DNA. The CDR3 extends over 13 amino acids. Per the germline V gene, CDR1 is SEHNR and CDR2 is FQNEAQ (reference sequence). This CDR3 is CASSFSDRVVQYF.